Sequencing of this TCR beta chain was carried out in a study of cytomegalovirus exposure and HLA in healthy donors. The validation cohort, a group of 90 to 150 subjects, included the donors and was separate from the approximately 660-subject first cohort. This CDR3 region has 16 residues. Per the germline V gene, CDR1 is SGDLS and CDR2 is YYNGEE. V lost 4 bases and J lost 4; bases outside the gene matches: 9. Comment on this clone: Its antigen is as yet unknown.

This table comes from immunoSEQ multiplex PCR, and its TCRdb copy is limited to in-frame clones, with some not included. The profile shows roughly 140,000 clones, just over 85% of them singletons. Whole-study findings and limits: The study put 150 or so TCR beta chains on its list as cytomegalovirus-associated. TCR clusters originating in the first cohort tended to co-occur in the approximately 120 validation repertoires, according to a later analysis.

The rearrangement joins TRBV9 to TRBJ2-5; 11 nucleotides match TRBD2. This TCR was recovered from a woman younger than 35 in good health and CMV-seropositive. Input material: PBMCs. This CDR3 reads CASSPRLAGRGETQYF. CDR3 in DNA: TGTGCCAGCAGCCCCCGACTAGCGGGGCGGGGAGAGACCCAGTACTTC.